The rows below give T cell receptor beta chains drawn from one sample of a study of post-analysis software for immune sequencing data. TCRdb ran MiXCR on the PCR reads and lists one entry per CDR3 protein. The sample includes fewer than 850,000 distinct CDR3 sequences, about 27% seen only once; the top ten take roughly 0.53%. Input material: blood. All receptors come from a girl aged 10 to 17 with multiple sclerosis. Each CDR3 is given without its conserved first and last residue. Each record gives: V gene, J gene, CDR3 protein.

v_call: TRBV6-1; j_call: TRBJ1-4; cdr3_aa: ASSPAGEKLF
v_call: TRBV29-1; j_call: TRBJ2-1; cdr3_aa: STVVSGLAGQGQF
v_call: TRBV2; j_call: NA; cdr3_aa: ASRAGPRYNEQY
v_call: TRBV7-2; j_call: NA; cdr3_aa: ASSLVLAGGETQY
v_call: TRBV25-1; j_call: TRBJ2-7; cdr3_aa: ARQGSESEAQY
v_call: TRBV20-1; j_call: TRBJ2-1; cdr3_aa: SAPRGGRYYNEQF
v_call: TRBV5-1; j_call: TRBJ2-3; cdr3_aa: ASSLDGVSTDTQY
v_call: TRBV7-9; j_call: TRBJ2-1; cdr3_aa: ASALPTGTLNEQF
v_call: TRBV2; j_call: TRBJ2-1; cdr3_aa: ASSEWDSGGAVPNEQF
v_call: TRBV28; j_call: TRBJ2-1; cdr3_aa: ASKTSGSKEQF
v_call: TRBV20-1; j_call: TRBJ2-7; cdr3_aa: SVLVQGRPYEQY
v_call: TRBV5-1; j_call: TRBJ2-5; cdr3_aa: ASSLEAGGWETQY
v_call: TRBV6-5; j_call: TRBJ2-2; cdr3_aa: ASSYGSGELF
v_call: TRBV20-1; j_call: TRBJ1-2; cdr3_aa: SAVRQGAVGGYT
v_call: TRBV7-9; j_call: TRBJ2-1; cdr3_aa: AGSFLPSGANEQF
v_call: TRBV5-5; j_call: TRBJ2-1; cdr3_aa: ASSFISSGGISGDEQF
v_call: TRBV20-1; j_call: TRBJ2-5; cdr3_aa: SASYSHQETQY
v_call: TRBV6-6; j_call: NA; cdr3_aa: ASSPPRDLEETQY
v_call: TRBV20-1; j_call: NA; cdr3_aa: SSFEGLAYYEQY
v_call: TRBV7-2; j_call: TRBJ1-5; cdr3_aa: ASSTVTANQPQH
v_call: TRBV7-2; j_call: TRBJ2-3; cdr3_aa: ASSLRSGTGGASTDTQY
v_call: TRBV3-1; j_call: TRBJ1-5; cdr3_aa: ASSQGQGAGGQPQH
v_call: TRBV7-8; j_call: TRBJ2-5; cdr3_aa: ASSFGASETQY
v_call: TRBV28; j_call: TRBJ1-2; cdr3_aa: ASSPLRENYGYT
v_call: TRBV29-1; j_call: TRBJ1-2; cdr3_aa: SGRTRSGYGYT
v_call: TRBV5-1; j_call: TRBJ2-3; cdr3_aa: ASARDRGTDTQY
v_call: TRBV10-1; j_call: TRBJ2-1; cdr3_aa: ASSESGSSPTDEQF
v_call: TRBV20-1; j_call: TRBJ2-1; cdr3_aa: SARKPGTRDNEQF
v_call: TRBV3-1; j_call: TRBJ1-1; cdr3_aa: ASNQQGLNTEAF
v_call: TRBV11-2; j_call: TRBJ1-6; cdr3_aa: ASSLQGRGNPPLH
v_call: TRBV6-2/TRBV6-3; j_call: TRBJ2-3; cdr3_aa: ASSYWEGTDTQY
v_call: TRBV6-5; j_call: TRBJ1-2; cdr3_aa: ASSLTRGSYGYT
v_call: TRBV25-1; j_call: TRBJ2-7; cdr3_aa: ASLEAGGSSYEQY
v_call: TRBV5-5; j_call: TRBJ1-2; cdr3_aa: ASTRDGANYGYT
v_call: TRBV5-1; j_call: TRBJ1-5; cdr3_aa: ASSLDGGQPQH
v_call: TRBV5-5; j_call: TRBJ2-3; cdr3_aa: ASNLGGGTNGDTQY
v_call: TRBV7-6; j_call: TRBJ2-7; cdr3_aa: ASSSPQDRGPGLGYEQY
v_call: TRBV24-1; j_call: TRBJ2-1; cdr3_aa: ATSDLRQSSYNEQF
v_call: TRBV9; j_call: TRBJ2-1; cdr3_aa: ASSVGIPPPYNEQF
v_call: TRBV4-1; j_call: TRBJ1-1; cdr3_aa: ASSQNTGNTEAF
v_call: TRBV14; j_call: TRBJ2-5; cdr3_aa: ASSPFGAGRGQY
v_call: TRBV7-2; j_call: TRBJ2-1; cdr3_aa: ASSLSEGLASSYDEQF
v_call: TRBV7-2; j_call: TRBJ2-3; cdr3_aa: ASSLKTDTQY
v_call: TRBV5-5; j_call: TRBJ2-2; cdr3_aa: ASSFRLANTGELF
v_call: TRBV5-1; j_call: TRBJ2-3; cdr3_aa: ASSLVRERDTQY
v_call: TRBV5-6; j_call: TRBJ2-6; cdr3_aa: ASRWGAGGSSGANVLT
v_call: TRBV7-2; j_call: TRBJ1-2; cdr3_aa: ASTTSAAARYT
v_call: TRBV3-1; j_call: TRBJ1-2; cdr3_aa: ASTYEQGHGYT
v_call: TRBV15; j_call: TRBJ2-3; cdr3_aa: ATIGAGNTQY
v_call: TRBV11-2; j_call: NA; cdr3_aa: ASSSRGGTSGYEQY
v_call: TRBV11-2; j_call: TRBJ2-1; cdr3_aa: ASSLGTAGVVGNEQF
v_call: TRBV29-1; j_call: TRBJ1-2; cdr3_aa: SVEEAKGGDYGYT
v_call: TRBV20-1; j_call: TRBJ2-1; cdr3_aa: SAREFANNEQF
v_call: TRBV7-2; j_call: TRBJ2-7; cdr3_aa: ASSSRVGTTFSNSYEQY